The 15 T cell receptor beta chains below all came from one sample that was sequenced in a study of beta chain features in type 1 diabetes. Study conclusions and caveats: All four CD4+ subsets from Type 1 diabetes patients carried moderately but significantly shorter TCRB CDR3s.

No cognate antigen is known for these TCRs. Expressed TCRB transcripts were sequenced, since all the RNA that had been isolated was reverse transcribed. Method: immunoSEQ multiplex PCR; TCRdb's copy keeps in-frame clones and lacks some. The sample gives around 600,000 clones, approximately 13% of which show up once; approximately 0.11% is in the top ten. Sequenced material: naive CD4+ T cells from blood. All receptors derive from a man aged 25 to 40 with type 1 diabetes.

There are a few counts of this clone. This chain joins TRBV5-4 and TRBJ2-2; possible D gene TRBD1, 6 bases. Germline-derived CDR1 and CDR2 are SGHNT and YYREEE (reference sequence). The CDR3 covers 16 residues. V lost 5 bases to trimming and J lost 0 bases, with 14 bases between them. CDR3 DNA sequence: TGTGCCAGCAGTTTAACAGGGCTCGCGAACACCGGGGAGCTGTTTTTT. This sequence encodes CASSLTGLANTGELFF.

In this sample, this clone turned up a few times. Here the CDR3 reads CASSLAGGYTF. DNA of the CDR3: TGTGCCAGCAGCTTAGCAGGGGGCTACACCTTC. J is TRBJ1-2 and V is TRBV7-2; unclear D gene. This CDR3 contains 11 residues. The V end was cut by 0 bases, the J end by 8 bases, with 4 bases between. The germline gives CDR1 SGHTA, CDR2 FQGNSA.

In its sample, this clone was seen a few times. The chain links TRBV7-2 to TRBJ1-1, with TRBD1 as a possible D gene (5 bases). The CDR3 runs to 16 residues. Germline lookup yields CDR1 SGHTA and CDR2 FQGNSA. Trimming removed 1 base from V and 0 bases from J, with 12 bases in between. In DNA form, the CDR3 reads TGTGCCAGCAGCTTAGATGCGCAGGGAGTGAACACTGAAGCTTTCTTT. Its protein product is CASSLDAQGVNTEAFF. The whole variable domain, remainder taken from reference TRBV7-2 and TRBJ1-1, is GAGVSQSPSNKVTEKGKDVELRCDPISGHTALYWYRQSLGQGLEFLIYFQGNSAPDKSGLPSDRFSAERTGGSVSTLTIQRTQQEDSAVYLCASSLDAQGVNTEAFFGQGTRLTVV.

This clone has more than one count but fewer than ten. The chain is built from TRBV9 and TRBJ2-5; no clear D gene. The CDR3 sequence is 14 residues long. Germline lookup yields CDR1 SGDLS and CDR2 YYNGEE. With 0 bases removed from V and 4 bases from J, the gap between germline ends came to 10 bases. The CDR3 nucleotides are TGTGCCAGCAGCGTAGCGAGCAGTCCAGAGACCCAGTACTTC. Amino acids: CASSVASSPETQYF.

The sample holds a few counts of this clone. The chain is built from TRBV4-3 and TRBJ2-1; unclear D gene. CDR1 and CDR2 from the germline V gene are LGHNA and YSLEER. There are 16 residues in the CDR3. Trimming removed 1 base from V and 4 bases from J, with 14 bases in between. The CDR3 sequence is CASSQVGRGAYNEQFF. In DNA form, the CDR3 reads TGCGCCAGCAGCCAAGTGGGTAGAGGAGCTTACAATGAGCAGTTCTTC.

J is TRBJ2-3 and V is TRBV14; 10 nucleotides agree with TRBD2. With V trimmed by 2 bases and J by 6 bases, 5 bases remained unmatched. This CDR3 has 15 residues. The germline gives CDR1 SGHDN, CDR2 FVKESK. The CDR3 sequence: CASSQSSGGADTQYF. The CDR3 region has the DNA TGTGCCAGCAGCCAATCTAGCGGGGGAGCGGATACGCAGTATTTT.

This clone was recorded a few times. The chain uses TRBV9 and TRBJ2-1; the match to TRBD2 covers 9 bases. The V gene's germline CDR1 is SGDLS and CDR2 YYNGEE. The V segment lost 0 bases and the J segment 5 bases; nucleotides outside the gene matches: 3. The CDR3 consists of 15 residues. CDR3 sequence (DNA): TGTGCCAGCAGCGTAGGGACTAGCGCCCACAATGAGCAGTTCTTC. Amino acid sequence: CASSVGTSAHNEQFF.

This clone was recorded a few times. V and J are TRBV5-1 and TRBJ2-5, with D possibly called TRBD1 or TRBD2 (6 bases each). V was trimmed by 4 bases and J by 1 base, leaving 11 bases between them. There are 14 residues in the CDR3. From germline, CDR1 is SGHRS and CDR2 YFSETQ. The CDR3 spells CASSPGGSQETQYF. CDR3 in DNA: TGCGCCAGCAGCCCCGGGGGCAGCCAAGAGACCCAGTACTTC.

The chain carries TRBV7-2 and TRBJ1-6; no clear D. The germline V gene encodes CDR1 SGHTA and CDR2 FQGNSA. The CDR3 contains 15 residues. Trimming removed 4 bases from V and 9 bases from J, with 16 bases in between. The CDR3 loop reads CASSSPPGLGSPLHF. In nucleotides, the CDR3 is TGTGCCAGCAGCTCCCCCCCCGGTCTGGGTTCACCCCTCCACTTT.

The chain carries TRBV5-4 and TRBJ2-7; D may correspond to TRBD1 or TRBD2 (6 bases each). V was clipped by 1 base and J by 5 bases, with 10 bases between them. Germline V lookup: CDR1 SGHNT, CDR2 YYREEE (reference sequence). The CDR3 has 13 residues. The CDR3 region has the DNA TGTGCCAGCAGCTTGCCAGGGGAGGACGAGCAGTACTTC. It yields the protein CASSLPGEDEQYF.

This clone was seen only a few times. The chain carries TRBV25-1 and TRBJ2-1, with D perhaps matching TRBD1 (6 bases). Germline CDR1 reads MGHDK; CDR2 reads SYGVNS. The length of the CDR3 is 15 residues. Trimming shortened V by 10 bases and J by 4 bases, and 20 bases separated the two germline ends. The CDR3 region has the DNA TGTGCCACTTCCCAAGGGGGACGTCTTTACAATGAGCAGTTCTTC. It is translated as CATSQGGRLYNEQFF.

The sample holds a few counts of this clone. The V call is TRBV30, the J call TRBJ1-5; 8 bases fit TRBD1. V trimming: 3 bases; J trimming: 0 bases; junction bases outside the gene matches: 4. CDR3 length: 15 residues. Germline V gene lookup returns CDR1 GTSNPN and CDR2 SVGIG (reference sequence). The DNA for the CDR3 is TGTGCCTGGAGAGGGACAGGCGGTAGCAATCAGCCCCAGCATTTT. Translated, it gives CAWRGTGGSNQPQHF. Based on the CDR3 plus reference TRBV30 and TRBJ1-5, the full variable domain is SQTIHQWPATLVQPVGSPLSLECTVEGTSNPNLYWYRQAAGRGLQLLFYSVGIGQISSEVPQNLSASRPQDRQFILSSKKLLLSDSGFYLCAWRGTGGSNQPQHFGDGTRLSIL.

V gene TRBV18 combines with J gene TRBJ2-7; 8 bases are shared with TRBD1. The CDR3 consists of 15 residues. From germline, CDR1 is KGHSH and CDR2 LQKENI. V shed 2 bases, J shed 3 bases, and the junction held 6 bases outside the gene matches. The chain's CDR3 is CASSPGQGAYYEQYF. The CDR3, as DNA: TGTGCCAGCTCACCAGGACAGGGTGCCTACTACGAGCAGTACTTC.

This clone showed up just a few times. The V gene is TRBV6-5, the J gene TRBJ2-7; no reliable D call. The CDR3 runs 15 residues. V was trimmed by 6 bases and J by 0 bases, leaving 15 bases between them. The germline CDR1 and CDR2 sequences are MNHEY and SVGAGI. Here the CDR3 DNA reads TGTGCCAGCAGCGCCGGGCAGGCATACTCCTACGAGCAGTACTTC. It translates to CASSAGQAYSYEQYF.

The V call is TRBV9, the J call TRBJ2-7, with a weak D call TRBD1 (5 bases). The CDR3 covers 12 residues. Germline CDR1 and CDR2: SGDLS and YYNGEE. V was trimmed by 0 bases and J by 8 bases, leaving 9 bases between them. The CDR3: CASSVGGAKQYF. The CDR3 nucleotides are TGTGCCAGCAGCGTAGGTGGGGCCAAGCAGTACTTC.